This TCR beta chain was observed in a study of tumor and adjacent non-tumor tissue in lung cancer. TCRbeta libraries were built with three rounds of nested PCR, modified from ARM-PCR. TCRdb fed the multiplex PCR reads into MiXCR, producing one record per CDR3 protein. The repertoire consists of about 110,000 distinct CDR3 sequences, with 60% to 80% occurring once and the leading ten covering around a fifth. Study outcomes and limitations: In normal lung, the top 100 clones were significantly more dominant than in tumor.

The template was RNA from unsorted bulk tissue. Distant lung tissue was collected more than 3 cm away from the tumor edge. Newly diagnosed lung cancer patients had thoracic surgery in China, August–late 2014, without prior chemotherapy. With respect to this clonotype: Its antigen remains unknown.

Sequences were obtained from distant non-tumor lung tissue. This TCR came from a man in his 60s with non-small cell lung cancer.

Here the CDR3 reads CASSVLAGARSNEQFF. Here the CDR3 DNA reads TGTGCCAGCAGCGTCCTGGCGGGAGCACGGTCGAATGAGCAGTTCTTC. The chain links TRBV9 to TRBJ2-1; 7 bases map to TRBD2. Germline V CDR1 and CDR2: SGDLS, YYNGEE. V shed 2 bases, J shed 7 bases, and the junction held 12 bases outside the gene matches. This CDR3 comprises 16 residues.